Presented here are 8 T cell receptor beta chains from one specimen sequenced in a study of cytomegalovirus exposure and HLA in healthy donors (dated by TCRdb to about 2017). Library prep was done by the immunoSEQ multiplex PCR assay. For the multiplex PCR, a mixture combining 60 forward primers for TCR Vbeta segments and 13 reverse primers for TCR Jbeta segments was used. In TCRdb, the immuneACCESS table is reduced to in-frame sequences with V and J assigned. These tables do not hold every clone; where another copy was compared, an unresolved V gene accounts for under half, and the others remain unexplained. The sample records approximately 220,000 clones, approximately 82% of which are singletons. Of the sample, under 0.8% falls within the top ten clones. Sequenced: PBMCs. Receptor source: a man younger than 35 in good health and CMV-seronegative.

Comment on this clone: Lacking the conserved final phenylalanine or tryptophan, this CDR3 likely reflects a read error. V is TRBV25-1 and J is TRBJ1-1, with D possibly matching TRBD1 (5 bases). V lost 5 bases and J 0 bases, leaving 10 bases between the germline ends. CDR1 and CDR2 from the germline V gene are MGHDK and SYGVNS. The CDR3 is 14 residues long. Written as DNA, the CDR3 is TGTGCCAGCAGTCGGCCGGGGGTGAACACTGAAGCTTTCTCT. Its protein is CASSRPGVNTEAFS.

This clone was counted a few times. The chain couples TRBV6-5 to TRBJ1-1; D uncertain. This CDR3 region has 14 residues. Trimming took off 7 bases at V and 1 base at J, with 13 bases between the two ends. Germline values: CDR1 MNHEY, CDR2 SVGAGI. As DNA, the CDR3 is TGTGCCAGCATCCCCCAGAGACAGAACACTGAAGCTTTCTTT. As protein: CASIPQRQNTEAFF.

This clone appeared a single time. CDR3 DNA: TGCAGCGCACAGGGTCAAATAGGGTTTTTGAACACTGAAGCTTTCTTT. Translation: CSAQGQIGFLNTEAFF. The rearrangement joins TRBV29-1 to TRBJ1-1, with a tentative D call TRBD1 (6 bases). Germline V gives CDR1 SQVTM, CDR2 ANQGSEA. With 7 bases removed from V and 0 bases from J, the gap between germline ends came to 21 bases. The CDR3 extends over 16 amino acids.

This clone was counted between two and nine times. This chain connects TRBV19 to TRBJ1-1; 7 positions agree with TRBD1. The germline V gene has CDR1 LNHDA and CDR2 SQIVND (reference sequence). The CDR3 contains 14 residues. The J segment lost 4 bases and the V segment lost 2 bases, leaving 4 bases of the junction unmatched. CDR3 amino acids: CASSIHRGGTEAFF. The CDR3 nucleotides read TGTGCCAGTAGTATACACAGGGGCGGCACTGAAGCTTTCTTT.

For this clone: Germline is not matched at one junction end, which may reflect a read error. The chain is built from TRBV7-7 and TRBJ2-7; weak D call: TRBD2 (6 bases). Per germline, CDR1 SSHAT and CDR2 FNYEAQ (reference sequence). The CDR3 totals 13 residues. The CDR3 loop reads CASSSSATYEQYF. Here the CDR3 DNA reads TGTGCTAGCAGCTCTAGCGCAACCTACGAGCAGTACTTC.

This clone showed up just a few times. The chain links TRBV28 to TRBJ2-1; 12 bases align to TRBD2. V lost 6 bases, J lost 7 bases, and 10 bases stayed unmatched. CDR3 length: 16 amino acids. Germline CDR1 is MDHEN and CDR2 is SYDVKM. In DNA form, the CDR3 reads TGTGCCAGCAGGCCTTCTAGCGGGAGGGCCGGAAATGAGCAGTTCTTC. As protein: CASRPSSGRAGNEQFF.

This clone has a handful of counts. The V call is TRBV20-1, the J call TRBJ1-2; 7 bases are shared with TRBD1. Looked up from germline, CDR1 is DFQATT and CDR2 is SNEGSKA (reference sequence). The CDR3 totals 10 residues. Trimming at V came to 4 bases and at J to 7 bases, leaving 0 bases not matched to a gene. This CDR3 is CSATGGGYTF. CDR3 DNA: TGCAGTGCTACAGGGGGTGGCTACACCTTC.

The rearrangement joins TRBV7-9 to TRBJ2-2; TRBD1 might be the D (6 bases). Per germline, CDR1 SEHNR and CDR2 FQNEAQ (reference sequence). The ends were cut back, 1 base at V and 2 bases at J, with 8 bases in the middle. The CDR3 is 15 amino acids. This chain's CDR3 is CASSLGGQNTGELFF. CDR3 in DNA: TGTGCCAGCAGCTTAGGGGGACAAAACACCGGGGAGCTGTTTTTT.